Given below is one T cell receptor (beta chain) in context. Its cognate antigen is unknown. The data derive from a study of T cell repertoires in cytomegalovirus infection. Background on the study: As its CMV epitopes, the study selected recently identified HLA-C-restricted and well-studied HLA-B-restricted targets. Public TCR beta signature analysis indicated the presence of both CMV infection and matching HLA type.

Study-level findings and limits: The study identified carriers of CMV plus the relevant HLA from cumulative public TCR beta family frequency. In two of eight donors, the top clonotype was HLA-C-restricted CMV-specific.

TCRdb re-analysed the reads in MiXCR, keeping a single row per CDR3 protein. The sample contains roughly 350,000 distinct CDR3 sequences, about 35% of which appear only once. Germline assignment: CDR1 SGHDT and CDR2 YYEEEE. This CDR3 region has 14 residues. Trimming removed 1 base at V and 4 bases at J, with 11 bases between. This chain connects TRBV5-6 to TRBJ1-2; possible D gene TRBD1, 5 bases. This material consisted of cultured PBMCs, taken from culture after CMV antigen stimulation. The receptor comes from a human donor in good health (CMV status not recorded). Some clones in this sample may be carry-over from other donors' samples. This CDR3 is CASSLTRALYGYTF. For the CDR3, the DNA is TGTGCCAGCAGCTTGACCAGGGCCCTCTATGGCTACACCTTC. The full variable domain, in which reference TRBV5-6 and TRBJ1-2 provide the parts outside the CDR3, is DAGVTQSPTHLIKTRGQQVTLRCSPKSGHDTVSWYQQALGQGPQFIFQYYEEEERQRGNFPDRFSGHQFPNYSSELNVNALLLGDSALYLCASSLTRALYGYTFGSGTRLTVV.